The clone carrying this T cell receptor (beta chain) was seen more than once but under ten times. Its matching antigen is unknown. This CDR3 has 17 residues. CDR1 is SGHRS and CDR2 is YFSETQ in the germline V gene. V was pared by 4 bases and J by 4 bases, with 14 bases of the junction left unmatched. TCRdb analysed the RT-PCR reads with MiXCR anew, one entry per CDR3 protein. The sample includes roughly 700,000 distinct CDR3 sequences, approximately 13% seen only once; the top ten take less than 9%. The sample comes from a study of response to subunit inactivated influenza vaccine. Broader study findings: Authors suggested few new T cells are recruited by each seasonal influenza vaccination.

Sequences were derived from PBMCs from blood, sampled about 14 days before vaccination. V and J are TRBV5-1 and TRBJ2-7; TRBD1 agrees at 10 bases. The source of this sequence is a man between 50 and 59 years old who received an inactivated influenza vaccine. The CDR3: CASSPGQGKRGAYEQYF. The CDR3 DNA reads TGCGCCAGCAGCCCGGGACAGGGGAAGAGGGGTGCTTACGAGCAGTACTTC.